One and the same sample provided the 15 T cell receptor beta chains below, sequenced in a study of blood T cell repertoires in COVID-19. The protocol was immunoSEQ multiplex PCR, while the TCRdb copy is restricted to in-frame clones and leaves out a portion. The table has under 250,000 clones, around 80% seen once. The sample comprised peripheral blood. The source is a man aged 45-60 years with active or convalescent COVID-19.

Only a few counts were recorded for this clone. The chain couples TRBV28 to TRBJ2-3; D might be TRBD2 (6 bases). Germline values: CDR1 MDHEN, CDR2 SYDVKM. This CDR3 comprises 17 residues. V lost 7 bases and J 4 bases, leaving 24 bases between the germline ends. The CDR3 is CASIPGRKVAAPDTQYF. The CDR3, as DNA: TGTGCCAGCATTCCAGGGAGGAAGGTAGCGGCGCCAGATACGCAGTATTTT.

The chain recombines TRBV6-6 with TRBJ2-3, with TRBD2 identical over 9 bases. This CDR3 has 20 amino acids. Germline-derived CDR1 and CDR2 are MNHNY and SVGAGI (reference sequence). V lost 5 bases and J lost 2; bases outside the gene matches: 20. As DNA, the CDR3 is TGTGCCAGCAGTCCCCTTTGGGGGAGCGGGGGGCCTCGTTACACAGATACGCAGTATTTT. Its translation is CASSPLWGSGGPRYTDTQYF.

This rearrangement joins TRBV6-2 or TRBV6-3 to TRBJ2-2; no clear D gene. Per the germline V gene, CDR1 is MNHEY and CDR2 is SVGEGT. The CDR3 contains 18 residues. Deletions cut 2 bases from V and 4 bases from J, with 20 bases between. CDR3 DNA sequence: TGTGCCAGCAGTTACCCCCAGACTTCGAGTCTACCCACCGGGGAGCTGTTTTTT. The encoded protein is CASSYPQTSSLPTGELFF.

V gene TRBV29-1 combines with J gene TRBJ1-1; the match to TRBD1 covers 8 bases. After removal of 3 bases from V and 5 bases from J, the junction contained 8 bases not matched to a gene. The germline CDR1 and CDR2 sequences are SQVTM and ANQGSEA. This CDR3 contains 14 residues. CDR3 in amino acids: CSVDSRGRGTEAFF. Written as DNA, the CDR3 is TGCAGCGTTGACTCCAGGGGGCGCGGGACTGAAGCTTTCTTT. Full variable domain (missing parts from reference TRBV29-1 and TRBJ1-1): SAVISQKPSRDICQRGTSLTIQCQVDSQVTMMFWYRQQPGQSLTLIATANQGSEATYESGFVIDKFPISRPNLTFSTLTVSNMSPEDSSIYLCSVDSRGRGTEAFFGQGTRLTVV.

The CDR3 DNA is TGCGCCAGCAGCTGGGGTGGGCGAAAGGGGCGATTCTACGAGCAGTACTTC. It codes for CASSWGGRKGRFYEQYF. The rearrangement joins TRBV5-1 to TRBJ2-7; perhaps TRBD1 as D (5 bases). This CDR3 region has 17 residues. CDR1 and CDR2 from the germline V gene are SGHRS and YFSETQ. The V end was cut by 3 bases, the J end by 3 bases, with 22 bases between.

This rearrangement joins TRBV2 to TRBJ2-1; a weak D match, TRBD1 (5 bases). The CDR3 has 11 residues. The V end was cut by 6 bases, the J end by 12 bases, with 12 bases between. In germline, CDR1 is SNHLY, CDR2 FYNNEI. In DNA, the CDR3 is TGTGCCAGCAGATTCCAGGGTAGGCAGTTCTTC. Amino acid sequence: CASRFQGRQFF.

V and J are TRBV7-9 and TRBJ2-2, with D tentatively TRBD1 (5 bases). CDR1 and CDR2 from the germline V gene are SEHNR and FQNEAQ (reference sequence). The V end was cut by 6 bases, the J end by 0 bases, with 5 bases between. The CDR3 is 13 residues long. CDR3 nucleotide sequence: TGTGCCAGCAGACAGGCGAACACCGGGGAGCTGTTTTTT. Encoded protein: CASRQANTGELFF.

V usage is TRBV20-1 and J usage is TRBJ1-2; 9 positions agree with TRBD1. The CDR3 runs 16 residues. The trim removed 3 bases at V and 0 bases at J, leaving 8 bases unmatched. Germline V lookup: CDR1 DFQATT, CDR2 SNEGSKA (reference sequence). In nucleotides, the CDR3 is TGCAGTGCTAGTGCTCCGGGACAGGGCGCTAACTATGGCTACACCTTC. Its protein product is CSASAPGQGANYGYTF.

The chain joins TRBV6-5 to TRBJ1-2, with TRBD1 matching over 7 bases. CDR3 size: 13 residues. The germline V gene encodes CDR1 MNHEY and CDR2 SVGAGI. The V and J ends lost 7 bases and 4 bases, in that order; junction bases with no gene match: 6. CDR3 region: CASTSGGGYGYTF. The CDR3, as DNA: TGTGCCAGCACCTCAGGGGGAGGCTATGGCTACACCTTC.

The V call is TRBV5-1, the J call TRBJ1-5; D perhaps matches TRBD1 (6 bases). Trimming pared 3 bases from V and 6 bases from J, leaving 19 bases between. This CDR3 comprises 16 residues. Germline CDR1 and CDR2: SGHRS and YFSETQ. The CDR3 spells CASSYRKDRSGQPQHF. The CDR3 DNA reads TGCGCCAGCAGCTACCGAAAGGACAGAAGTGGTCAGCCCCAGCATTTT.

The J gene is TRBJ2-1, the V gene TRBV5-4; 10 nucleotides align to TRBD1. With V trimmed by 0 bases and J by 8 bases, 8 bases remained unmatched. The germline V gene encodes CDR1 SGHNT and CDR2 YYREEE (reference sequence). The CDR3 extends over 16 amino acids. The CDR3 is CASSLGQGAGVDEQFF. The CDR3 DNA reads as TGTGCCAGCAGCTTGGGACAGGGGGCTGGAGTAGATGAGCAGTTCTTC.

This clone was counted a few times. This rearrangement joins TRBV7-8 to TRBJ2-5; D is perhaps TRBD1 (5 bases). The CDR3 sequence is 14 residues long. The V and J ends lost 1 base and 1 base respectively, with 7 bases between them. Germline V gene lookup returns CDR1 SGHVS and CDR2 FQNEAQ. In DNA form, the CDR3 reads TGTGCCAGCAGCTTAGATACAGGCCAAGAGACCCAGTACTTC. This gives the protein CASSLDTGQETQYF.

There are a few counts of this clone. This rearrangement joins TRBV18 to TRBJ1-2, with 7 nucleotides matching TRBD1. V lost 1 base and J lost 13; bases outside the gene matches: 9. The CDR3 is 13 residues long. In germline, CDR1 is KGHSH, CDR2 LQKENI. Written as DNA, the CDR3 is TGTGCCAGCTCACCACGAACAGGGGAGGAGTCCACCTTC. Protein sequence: CASSPRTGEESTF.

CDR3 protein: CASSQELDRDTPLREQYF. The CDR3 coding sequence is TGCGCCAGCAGCCAAGAGTTGGACAGGGACACTCCTCTACGGGAGCAGTACTTC. The rearrangement links TRBV4-3 to TRBJ2-7; the match to TRBD1 covers 8 bases. This CDR3 region has 18 residues. V lost 0 bases to trimming and J lost 7 bases; unmatched junction nucleotides: 17. Germline CDR1 is LGHNA and CDR2 is YSLEER.

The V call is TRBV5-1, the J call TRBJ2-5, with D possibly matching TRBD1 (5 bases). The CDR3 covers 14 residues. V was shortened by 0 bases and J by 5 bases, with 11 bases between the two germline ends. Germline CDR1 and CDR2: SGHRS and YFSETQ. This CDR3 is CASSLEGLRETQYF. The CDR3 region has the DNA TGCGCCAGCAGCTTGGAGGGGTTACGGGAGACCCAGTACTTC.